The 8 T cell receptor beta chains below all came from one sample that was sequenced in a study of T cell clones after liver transplantation (dated by TCRdb to about 2019). The library was obtained by the immunoSEQ multiplex PCR assay. Drawn from immuneACCESS, this table holds only the in-frame rearrangements with V and J called that TCRdb kept. Clones are partly lost; checked studies trace under half to an unresolved V gene and leave the rest unexplained. This sample is represented by roughly 20,000 clones; approximately 93% of them were singletons. Of the sample, about 25% falls within the top ten clones. The sequenced sample was CD8+ T cells from blood, obtained about 25 months after liver transplant. The receptor set was obtained from a human patient who received a liver transplant. Some T cells seen after a transplant may have their origin in the graft donor.

The V and J genes are TRBV2 and TRBJ2-7; TRBD1 aligns across 9 bases. Germline lookup yields CDR1 SNHLY and CDR2 FYNNEI. This CDR3 is built from 15 residues. V trimming: 6 bases; J trimming: 2 bases; junction bases outside the gene matches: 8. Here the CDR3 DNA reads TGTGCCAGCAGCGATGACAGGGGGGCGACCTACGAGCAGTACTTC. Protein sequence: CASSDDRGATYEQYF.

The gene calls are TRBV7-6 and TRBJ1-5; a possible D gene is TRBD1 (5 bases). The CDR3 extends over 14 amino acids. The germline V gene has CDR1 SGHVS and CDR2 FNYEAQ. Trimming shortened V by 5 bases and J by 2 bases, and 10 bases separated the two germline ends. The CDR3 DNA reads as TGTGCCAGCAGCCCGGTGGGGGGCAATCAGCCCCAGCATTTT. Amino acid sequence: CASSPVGGNQPQHF.

V is TRBV27 and J is TRBJ2-7; 7 bases line up with TRBD1. The J segment lost 3 bases and the V segment lost 6 bases, leaving 8 bases of the junction unmatched. Germline V gene lookup returns CDR1 MNHEY and CDR2 SMNVEV (reference sequence). The CDR3 is made up of 14 amino acids. The CDR3 reads CASRNHRDSYEQYF. The CDR3 nucleotides are TGTGCCAGCAGAAACCACAGGGACAGCTACGAGCAGTACTTC.

This chain uses TRBV9 with TRBJ1-1, with D possibly matching TRBD1 (6 bases). Germline lookup yields CDR1 SGDLS and CDR2 YYNGEE. The CDR3 is made up of 15 amino acids. V was shortened by 3 bases and J by 3 bases, with 15 bases between the two germline ends. This CDR3 reads CASSGYARGDTEAFF. The CDR3 nucleotides are TGTGCCAGCAGCGGGTACGCAAGGGGGGACACTGAAGCTTTCTTT.

The chain links TRBV27 to TRBJ2-1; TRBD2 matches at 10 bases. The CDR3 consists of 15 residues. Germline loops: CDR1 MNHEY, CDR2 SMNVEV (reference sequence). V was pared by 5 bases and J by 6 bases, with 7 bases of the junction left unmatched. The CDR3 nucleotides read TGTGCCAGCAGTAATCTAGCGGGAGCTCTCAATGAGCAGTTCTTC. Protein product: CASSNLAGALNEQFF.

This chain joins TRBV5-1 and TRBJ1-1; D not certain. Germline values: CDR1 SGHRS, CDR2 YFSETQ. Trimming took off 4 bases at V and 5 bases at J, with 15 bases between the two ends. The CDR3 totals 14 residues. The CDR3 loop is CASSMSPGRTEAFF. The CDR3 bases are TGCGCCAGCAGCATGTCCCCTGGGCGGACTGAAGCTTTCTTT.

The rearrangement links TRBV6-5 to TRBJ2-3; TRBD2 agrees at 11 bases. The CDR3 runs to 16 residues. V gave up 3 bases and J gave up 3 bases; unmatched junction bases: 5. Germline lookup yields CDR1 MNHEY and CDR2 SVGAGI. CDR3 nucleotides: TGTGCCAGCAGTTATGCGACTAGCGGGATTACAGATACGCAGTATTTT. Protein product: CASSYATSGITDTQYF.

The chain couples TRBV1 to TRBJ2-1; TRBD2 is the table's D call, not checked against the DNA. TRBV1 is given as a pseudogene. The CDR3 extends over 17 amino acids. The CDR3 loop is CTSSQPVAGGPDNEQFF. The CDR3 DNA is TGCACCAGCAGCCAACCCGTAGCGGGAGGCCCAGACAATGAGCAGTTCTTC.